Here is one T cell receptor (beta chain) with its context. What it recognizes is unknown. Stated treatment: roughly 11-day PBMC culture with coronavirus spike peptide pools or control peptides (ViraFEST assay). The Oncomine TCR Beta short-read assay was applied to DNA of cultured CD4+ T cells. TCRdb recomputed calls from the PCR reads with MiXCR, one row per CDR3 protein. Of 9,500 to 15,000 distinct CDR3 sequences in the sample, almost 55% were seen once. This sample stems from a study of vaccination and CD4 T cells after COVID-19. In the study overall: The authors used overlapping spike peptides from SARS-CoV-2, HCoV-NL63, HCoV-OC43 and HCoV-229E to stimulate cells.

Trimming removed 4 bases from V and 4 bases from J, with 16 bases in between. The CDR3 loop spans 15 amino acids. Germline loops: CDR1 SEHNR, CDR2 FQNEAQ (reference sequence). The sequenced sample was cultured CD4+ T cells from blood, obtained after SARS-CoV-2 vaccination. This TCR derives from a human donor with COVID-19. The chain joins TRBV7-9 to TRBJ1-1; weak D call: TRBD1 (5 bases). The CDR3 region is CASSSPRQSPTEAFF. The CDR3 bases are TGTGCCAGCAGCTCCCCCCGACAGAGTCCCACTGAAGCTTTCTTT.